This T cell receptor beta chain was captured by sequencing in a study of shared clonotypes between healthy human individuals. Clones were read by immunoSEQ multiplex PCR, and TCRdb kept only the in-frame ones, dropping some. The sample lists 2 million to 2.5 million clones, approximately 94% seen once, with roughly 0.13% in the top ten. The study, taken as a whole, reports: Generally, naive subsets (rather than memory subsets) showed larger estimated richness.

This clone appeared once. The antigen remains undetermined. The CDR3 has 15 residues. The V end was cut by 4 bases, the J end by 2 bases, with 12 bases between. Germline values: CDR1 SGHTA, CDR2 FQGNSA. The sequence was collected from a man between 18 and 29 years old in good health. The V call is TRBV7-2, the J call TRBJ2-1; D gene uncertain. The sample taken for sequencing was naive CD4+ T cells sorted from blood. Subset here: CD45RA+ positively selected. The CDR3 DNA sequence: TGTGCCAGCAGCTCAAACGTTATTACCTACAATGAGCAGTTCTTC. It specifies CASSSNVITYNEQFF.